This TCR beta chain was sequenced during a study of blood T cell repertoires in COVID-19. Across 24 US areas, participants ranged in age from about 18 to 100 years. Participants reported their clinical history, and cohort assignment relied on those reports. Two negative PCRs, clearance, or symptom resolution had been documented for recovered Cohort 3 donors. Original data processing: Researchers report that nucleated cell counts were estimated from reference gene primer amplification. Profiling relied on immunoSEQ multiplex PCR, and the TCRdb table lists in-frame clones only, not all of them. The V and J calls and the clone size are those of that table, but D and trimming were determined from the DNA. The table records fewer than 300,000 clones, less than 85% of them present only once. The germline CDR1 and CDR2 sequences are MNHEY and SVGAGI. Trimming pared 7 bases from V and 7 bases from J, leaving 16 bases between. CDR3 length equals 13 residues.

Sequenced input: PBMCs or T cells enriched from blood (not recorded which). The chain carries TRBV6-5 and TRBJ1-1, with TRBD1 as a possible D gene (6 bases). The receptor was isolated from a woman aged 50 to 60 who had recovered from COVID-19. CDR3 DNA sequence: TGTGCCAGCACTCAAGGACAGTCGGATGAAGCTTTCTTT. This encodes CASTQGQSDEAFF.